This TCR beta chain originates from a study of cytomegalovirus exposure and HLA in healthy donors. The PCR was carried out with 60 Vbeta primers and 13 Jbeta primers. Sequencing was performed with immunoSEQ multiplex PCR; in TCRdb, only in-frame clones are kept and a portion is missing. The sample shows 150,000 to 200,000 clones, more than 60% of them seen only once. With regard to this clone: Its antigen is not known.

CDR1 and CDR2 from the germline V gene are SQVTM and ANQGSEA. The ends lost 3 bases at V and 6 bases at J; junction bases unmatched: 3. This CDR3 has 13 amino acids. Whole-study findings and limits: Previous analysis showed most TCR beta V segments were productive about 90% or about 30% of the time. There were 164 TCR beta chains listed as cytomegalovirus-associated. Accounts indicate the classifier identified cytomegalovirus status with strong specificity and sensitivity. Analysis performed later showed TCR beta chains linked to HLA being more clonally expanded than equally common others.

The sample comprised PBMCs. The rearrangement joins TRBV29-1 to TRBJ2-2, with TRBD2 identical over 8 bases. This TCR derives from a woman younger than 45 in good health and CMV-seronegative. The CDR3 DNA reads as TGCAGCGTTGACGGGGGGGCCCCCGGGGAGCTGTTTTTT. Translated: CSVDGGAPGELFF.